This TCR beta chain was sequenced during a study of beta chain features in type 1 diabetes. The V gene's germline CDR1 is LGHNA and CDR2 YSLEER. Trimming removed 0 bases at V and 4 bases at J, with 10 bases between. This CDR3 has 15 amino acids. The isolated RNA, all of it, was reverse transcribed, so expressed TCRB transcripts were what got sequenced. Only in-frame clones appear in the TCRdb table, and some are missing; sequencing was by immunoSEQ multiplex PCR. The sample contains hundreds of thousands of clones, about 30% of which appear only once. Concerning this clone: Antigen specificity is unknown.

The collection from each donor was one heparinised blood draw averaging roughly 110 mL. Via the markers CD45RO/CCR7/CD25/CD127/CD95/CD27, stem cell-like memory, regulatory, central memory and naive CD4+ cells were sorted. Without exception, sorted populations had purity beyond 98%. Broader study findings: Highly expressing activated T cells could be over-counted with a cDNA template.

Sequencing was carried out using naive CD4+ T cells from blood. The receptor's source is a man between 18 and 35 years old in good health. This chain links TRBV4-3 with TRBJ2-1; D uncertain. In nucleotides, the CDR3 is TGCGCCAGCAGCCAAGAAGTTTACCCGTACAATGAGCAGTTCTTC. Translated, it gives CASSQEVYPYNEQFF.